This T cell receptor beta chain was identified during a study of OX40 agonist ivuxolimab in advanced cancers. Study summary: There were three patients with partial responses, one having hepatocellular carcinoma and two cutaneous melanoma. Study results and caveats: Low levels of normalized T-cell clonal expansion also appeared in some nonresponders.

The investigators sampled blood at baseline, at cycle 4 day 1, and at cycle 7 day 1. The protocol was immunoSEQ multiplex PCR, while the TCRdb copy is restricted to in-frame clones and leaves out a portion. The top ten clones hold approximately 72% of a sample with 5,000 or so clones, approximately 72% of them seen once. Points on this clone: The antigen is undetermined.

The TCR sequence derives from an adult with an advanced solid tumor such as melanoma, head and neck, liver or kidney cancer. Source: CD4+ or CD8+ T cells sorted from blood, taken in a trial of the OX40 agonist ivuxolimab.

The CDR3 spells CASSQGLAGGGELFF. The DNA of the CDR3 is TGCGCCAGCAGCCAAGGTCTAGCGGGTGGCGGGGAGCTGTTTTTT. The V and J genes are TRBV4-1 and TRBJ2-2; 8 bases agree with TRBD2. The CDR3 consists of 15 residues. Germline lookup yields CDR1 MGHRA and CDR2 YSYEKL. Trimming at V came to 1 base and at J to 7 bases, leaving 5 bases not matched to a gene.